This T cell receptor (beta chain) was sequenced in a study of vaccination and CD4 T cells after COVID-19. For this clonotype: Its antigen remains unidentified.

The V end lost 5 bases, the J end lost 6 bases, and 19 bases lay between the germline ends. CDR1 MRHNA and CDR2 SNTAGT come from the germline V gene. CDR3 size: 16 residues. At the Johns Hopkins FTIC core, DNA taken from cultured CD4+ T cells was sequenced by way of the Oncomine TCR Beta short-read assay. TCRdb processed the PCR reads anew with MiXCR; each CDR3 protein has one entry. This sample has 15,000 to 20,000 distinct CDR3 sequences, with about 69% found just once. The treatment here: roughly 11-day PBMC culture with coronavirus spike peptide pools or control peptides (ViraFEST assay). The receptor comes from a human donor who had recovered from COVID-19. The specimen sequenced was CD4+ T cells from blood, cultured in vitro. The V gene is TRBV6-4, the J gene TRBJ2-2; D is possibly TRBD1 (6 bases). DNA for the CDR3: TGTGCCAGCAGTAAGGACAGTTTCATCGACGCCGGGGAGCTGTTTTTT. Protein sequence: CASSKDSFIDAGELFF.